This TCR beta chain was sequenced during a study of shared clonotypes between healthy human individuals. Deep-level settings were used for running the assay. Sequencing was performed with immunoSEQ multiplex PCR; in TCRdb, only in-frame clones are kept and a portion is missing. The sample holds millions of clones, approximately 93% seen once. A split of CD4+ cells into CD45RA+ naive and CD45RA-negative memory subsets was performed. As to this clone: Its antigen is undetermined.

Study-level points and caveats: Naive subsets typically showed greater estimated richness than memory subsets.

Germline V gives CDR1 SGHNT, CDR2 YYREEE (reference sequence). Trimming removed 5 bases from V and 4 bases from J; junction bases left unmatched: 7. CDR3 size: 14 residues. This sequence was found in a man younger than 35 in good health. Some clones in this sample may be carry-over from other donors' samples. This chain uses TRBV5-4 with TRBJ1-2; 8 bases fit TRBD1. Sequenced input: naive CD4+ T cells from PBMCs. The subset is: CD45RA+ positively selected. CDR3 sequence reads: CASRDRDRFYGYTF. CDR3 nucleotides: TGTGCCAGCAGAGACCGGGACAGGTTCTATGGCTACACCTTC.